This T cell receptor beta chain was obtained from a study of OX40 agonist ivuxolimab in advanced cancers. Whole-study context: Ivuxolimab, an antibody acting as an agonist of OX40 (CD134), was used to treat patients. Each dose-escalation patient presented with hepatocellular carcinoma, melanoma, renal cell or head and neck cancer.

Generated by immunoSEQ multiplex PCR, the TCRdb table keeps only in-frame clones and is missing some. The sample lists about 64,000 clones, more than 80% seen once, with approximately 2% in the top ten. Trimming cost V 7 bases and J 0 bases, with 13 bases left between them. The germline V gene encodes CDR1 SGHNT and CDR2 YENEEA. The CDR3 covers 14 residues. The rearrangement links TRBV11-3 to TRBJ2-7; D remains unclear. The material was CD4+ or CD8+ T cells sorted from blood, obtained in a trial of the OX40 agonist ivuxolimab. The source is an adult with an advanced solid tumor such as melanoma, head and neck, liver or kidney cancer. The CDR3 is CASTLGPSSYEQYF. Written as DNA, the CDR3 is TGTGCCAGCACCCTGGGCCCCAGCTCCTACGAGCAGTACTTC.